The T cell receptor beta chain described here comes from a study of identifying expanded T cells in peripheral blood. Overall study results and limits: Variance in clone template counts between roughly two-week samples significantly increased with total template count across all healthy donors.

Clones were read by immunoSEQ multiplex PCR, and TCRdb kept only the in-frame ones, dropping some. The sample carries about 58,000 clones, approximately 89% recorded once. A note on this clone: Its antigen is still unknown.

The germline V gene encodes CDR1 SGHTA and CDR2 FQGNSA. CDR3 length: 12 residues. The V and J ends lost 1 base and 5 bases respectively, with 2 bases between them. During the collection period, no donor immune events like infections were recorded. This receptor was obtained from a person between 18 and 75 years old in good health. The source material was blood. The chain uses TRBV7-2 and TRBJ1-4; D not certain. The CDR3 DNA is TGTGCCAGCAGCTTAGGAAATGAAAAACTGTTTTTT. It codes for CASSLGNEKLFF.